This T cell receptor beta chain is drawn from a study of post-analysis software for immune sequencing data. Carried by the TCR beta cDNA libraries were unique molecular identifiers. TCRdb reanalysed the PCR reads using MiXCR and keeps one entry per CDR3 protein. The table lists about 570,000 distinct CDR3 sequences, around 36% of them singletons, with 4.5% to 7.5% in the top ten. A note on this clonotype: Its antigen is not identified.

The V and J ends lost 5 bases and 4 bases, in that order; junction bases with no gene match: 15. Germline CDR1 SGHTA, CDR2 FQGNSA. The CDR3 runs to 17 residues. Study-level points and caveats: Controls showed significantly higher normalized Chao1 diversity than did multiple sclerosis patients. When patients were compared with controls, four or five TRBV segments were more frequent, TRBV5-6, TRBV5-1 and TRBV20-1 among them.

The receptor comes from a girl aged 2 to 17 with multiple sclerosis. The chain joins TRBV7-2 to TRBJ2-3, with 7 nucleotides matching TRBD2. The sample taken for sequencing was blood. Written as DNA, the CDR3 is TGTGCCAGCAGCCGGGAGGCCGGCGGGGTCTTCGCAGATACGCAGTATTTT. It is translated as CASSREAGGVFADTQYF. Filled out from reference TRBV7-2 and TRBJ2-3, the complete variable domain reads GAGVSQSPSNKVTEKGKDVELRCDPISGHTALYWYRQSLGQGLEFLIYFQGNSAPDKSGLPSDRFSAERTGGSVSTLTIQRTQQEDSAVYLCASSREAGGVFADTQYFGPGTRLTVL.